The rows below give T cell receptor beta chains drawn from one sample of a study of shared clonotypes between healthy human individuals. Clones were read by immunoSEQ multiplex PCR, and TCRdb kept only the in-frame ones, dropping some. The sample lists 330,000 or so clones, 73% occurring once. What was sequenced was memory CD4+ T cells sorted from blood. These receptors were taken from a man aged 25 to 40 in good health. Each CDR3 is given without its conserved first and last residue. Each record gives: CDR3 protein, CDR3 length, V gene, D gene. D genes are given only for firm matches.

CDR3aa: SVEDLRGRAGRNTEAF
len: 16
v_gene: TRBV29-1
d_gene: -

CDR3aa: ASSLEGLPTLH
len: 11
v_gene: TRBV7-9
d_gene: -

CDR3aa: ASSGAAYEQY
len: 10
v_gene: TRBV2
d_gene: -

CDR3aa: ASSFLGTGAQETQY
len: 14
v_gene: TRBV7-8
d_gene: TRBD1

CDR3aa: ASGGTRRGEQY
len: 11
v_gene: TRBV28
d_gene: -

CDR3aa: ATTGTGRETQY
len: 11
v_gene: TRBV6-5
d_gene: TRBD1

CDR3aa: AWSTGGNQPQH
len: 11
v_gene: TRBV30
d_gene: -

CDR3aa: ASSLYGSGAYNEQF
len: 14
v_gene: TRBV28
d_gene: -

CDR3aa: ASSLYFQTYEQY
len: 12
v_gene: TRBV5-5
d_gene: -

CDR3aa: ASSQDWATFNQPQH
len: 14
v_gene: TRBV4-1
d_gene: -

CDR3aa: ASSEGPSEKLF
len: 11
v_gene: TRBV2
d_gene: -

CDR3aa: ASNLLSPGKLNTEAF
len: 15
v_gene: TRBV7-9
d_gene: -

CDR3aa: ATSSASGEAEQY
len: 12
v_gene: TRBV15
d_gene: TRBD2

CDR3aa: AIGIGVWLGQPQH
len: 13
v_gene: TRBV28
d_gene: -

CDR3aa: ASSLGPAYQETQY
len: 13
v_gene: TRBV11-1
d_gene: -

CDR3aa: ASSPGPSGSRSEQY
len: 14
v_gene: TRBV18
d_gene: TRBD2

CDR3aa: ASERAVKGEQF
len: 11
v_gene: TRBV30
d_gene: -

CDR3aa: ASDWDTEAF
len: 9
v_gene: TRBV11-2
d_gene: -

CDR3aa: AFRAYPGTGAPDTQY
len: 15
v_gene: TRBV30
d_gene: TRBD1

CDR3aa: ASSSYPRGETHNEQF
len: 15
v_gene: TRBV7-9
d_gene: -

CDR3aa: ASSLDRIAEQF
len: 11
v_gene: TRBV7-8
d_gene: -

CDR3aa: AWRGSNYGYT
len: 10
v_gene: TRBV30
d_gene: -

CDR3aa: ASSSDPSGYEQY
len: 12
v_gene: TRBV9
d_gene: TRBD2

CDR3aa: ASSSGLYNEQF
len: 11
v_gene: TRBV11-3
d_gene: -